Following are 19 T cell receptor beta chains from one sample sequenced in a study of blood T cell repertoires in COVID-19. Assay used: immunoSEQ multiplex PCR; TCRdb lists only in-frame clones, some missing. The sample carries 80,000 or so clones, about 76% recorded once. The sequenced sample consisted of peripheral blood. These receptors were collected from a man aged 80 or over with acute or convalescent COVID-19.

CDR3 protein: CASSPTPSLGGPQHF. Here the CDR3 DNA reads TGTGCCAGCAGCCCAACACCTTCCTTAGGCGGGCCCCAGCATTTT. The chain links TRBV28 to TRBJ1-5, with D unresolved. Germline loops: CDR1 MDHEN, CDR2 SYDVKM. The CDR3 totals 15 residues. Trimming left V 6 bases short and J 9 bases short, with 21 bases between. Full variable domain (remainder filled in from reference TRBV28 and TRBJ1-5): DVKVTQSSRYLVKRTGEKVFLECVQDMDHENMFWYRQDPGLGLRLIYFSYDVKMKEKGDIPEGYSVSREKKERFSLILESASTNQTSMYLCASSPTPSLGGPQHFGDGTRLSIL.

This chain links TRBV9 with TRBJ2-7, with TRBD2 identical over 9 bases. Germline values: CDR1 SGDLS, CDR2 YYNGEE. CDR3 length: 16 residues. J gave up 2 bases and V 0 bases, and 6 bases lay outside the gene matches. The CDR3 protein is CASSVGDSGSTYEQYF. CDR3 nucleotide sequence: TGTGCCAGCAGCGTAGGGGATAGCGGGAGTACCTACGAGCAGTACTTC.

The V and J genes are TRBV7-3 and TRBJ1-1; D gene uncertain. The germline CDR1 and CDR2 sequences are SGHTA and FQGTGA. Trimming took off 4 bases at V and 0 bases at J, with 6 bases between the two ends. The CDR3 contains 13 residues. The CDR3 nucleotides are TGTGCCAGCAGCTCCGGGGTGAACACTGAAGCTTTCTTT. It is translated as CASSSGVNTEAFF.

CDR3 bases: TGTGCCAGCTCACCAACCGGGACAGGGGAAGACTACACCTTC. Its protein is CASSPTGTGEDYTF. The rearrangement uses TRBV18 and TRBJ1-2; 10 bases match TRBD1. Germline lookup yields CDR1 KGHSH and CDR2 LQKENI. CDR3 length: 14 amino acids. V trimming: 2 bases; J trimming: 10 bases; junction bases outside the gene matches: 7.

J is TRBJ1-5 and V is TRBV28, with 11 nucleotides matching TRBD1. CDR3 size: 15 residues. Germline V gene sequence: CDR1 MDHEN, CDR2 SYDVKM. The V segment lost 8 bases and the J segment 6 bases; nucleotides outside the gene matches: 9. The CDR3 DNA is TGTGCCAGCGTTCCCCGGACAGGGGGCCGTCAGCCCCAGCATTTT. Translating it yields CASVPRTGGRQPQHF.

V is TRBV9 and J is TRBJ1-3; D is unresolved. This CDR3 has 12 residues. Germline CDR1 reads SGDLS; CDR2 reads YYNGEE. Trimming took 4 bases from V and 3 from J, leaving 5 bases between them. The CDR3, as DNA: TGTGCCAGCAGCACCGGTGGAAACACCATATATTTT. This gives the protein CASSTGGNTIYF.

CDR3 in amino acids: CASRSAENTGELFF. In DNA form, the CDR3 reads TGCGCCAGCAGATCAGCGGAGAACACCGGGGAGCTGTTTTTT. The V gene is TRBV5-1, the J gene TRBJ2-2; perhaps TRBD2 as D (5 bases). V lost 5 bases and J 1 base, leaving 9 bases between the germline ends. The CDR3 loop spans 14 amino acids. The germline V gene has CDR1 SGHRS and CDR2 YFSETQ.

The chain has TRBV29-1 and TRBJ2-1; TRBD2 matches 14 bases. V lost 6 bases to trimming and J lost 8 bases; unmatched junction nucleotides: 3. The CDR3 is 13 residues long. Germline-derived CDR1 and CDR2 are SQVTM and ANQGSEA. The CDR3 spells CSVWGLAGDEQFF. The DNA for the CDR3 is TGCAGCGTGTGGGGACTAGCGGGAGATGAGCAGTTCTTC.

This clone was observed a single time. This chain joins TRBV9 and TRBJ2-7; 8 positions match TRBD2. The CDR3 has 17 residues. V dropped 0 bases and J dropped 6; count of bases not matched to a gene: 14. Germline values: CDR1 SGDLS, CDR2 YYNGEE. CDR3 protein: CASSVDGAGAGVPEQYF. CDR3 sequence (DNA): TGTGCCAGCAGCGTAGATGGGGCTGGAGCGGGAGTGCCCGAGCAGTACTTC.

The chain combines TRBV18 with TRBJ2-7; D ambiguous. Germline CDR1 and CDR2: KGHSH and LQKENI. The V end was cut by 0 bases, the J end by 2 bases, with 8 bases between. The CDR3 runs 14 residues. The chain's CDR3 is CASSPPVGPYEQYF. Written as DNA, the CDR3 is TGTGCCAGCTCACCACCGGTGGGCCCCTACGAGCAGTACTTC.

V is TRBV5-1 and J is TRBJ2-3; no firm D call. The CDR3 is made up of 14 amino acids. The V gene's germline CDR1 is SGHRS and CDR2 YFSETQ. V lost 0 bases and J lost 0, with 5 bases in between. CDR3 DNA sequence: TGCGCCAGCAGCTTGGCCAAAAGCACAGATACGCAGTATTTT. This encodes CASSLAKSTDTQYF.

This clone was seen just once. V usage is TRBV27 and J usage is TRBJ2-1; D possibly corresponds to TRBD2 (6 bases). Germline-derived CDR1 and CDR2 are MNHEY and SMNVEV (reference sequence). The CDR3 runs to 21 residues. V dropped 4 bases and J dropped 4 bases, with 32 bases sitting between them. The CDR3 sequence is CASSSNPSAGFIQWGYNEQFF. The CDR3 DNA reads TGTGCCAGCAGTTCAAACCCTTCGGCGGGATTCATACAATGGGGGTACAATGAGCAGTTCTTC.

This chain links TRBV2 with TRBJ2-3; D gene unclear. Germline V lookup: CDR1 SNHLY, CDR2 FYNNEI. The CDR3 loop spans 12 amino acids. Trimming took 2 bases from V and 4 from J, leaving 4 bases between them. DNA of the CDR3: TGTGCCAGCAGTGAACTCGCAGATACGCAGTATTTT. This translates into CASSELADTQYF.

The chain has TRBV29-1 and TRBJ1-1, with D uncertain. V lost 4 bases and J 6 bases, leaving 3 bases between the germline ends. The CDR3 length is 9 residues. Germline loops: CDR1 SQVTM, CDR2 ANQGSEA. Here the CDR3 reads CSVGPEAFF. CDR3 coding DNA: TGCAGCGTTGGGCCTGAAGCTTTCTTT. The whole variable domain, remainder taken from reference TRBV29-1 and TRBJ1-1, is SAVISQKPSRDICQRGTSLTIQCQVDSQVTMMFWYRQQPGQSLTLIATANQGSEATYESGFVIDKFPISRPNLTFSTLTVSNMSPEDSSIYLCSVGPEAFFGQGTRLTVV.

J is TRBJ1-4 and V is TRBV10-3, with a possible D match to TRBD1 (5 bases). Germline CDR1 is ENHRY and CDR2 is SYGVKD. Trimming removed 4 bases at V and 13 bases at J, with 19 bases between. The CDR3 totals 14 residues. The CDR3 DNA is TGTGCCATCAGTGCGCTAGGGGAAATTAGCGGACTGTTTTTT. Its translation is CAISALGEISGLFF.

V usage is TRBV6-5 and J usage is TRBJ1-6; TRBD1 might be the D (5 bases). The V end was cut by 6 bases, the J end by 11 bases, with 14 bases between. Germline V gene lookup returns CDR1 MNHEY and CDR2 SVGAGI. The length of the CDR3 is 13 residues. The CDR3 DNA follows: TGTGCCAGCAGGGATCAGGGTAAGGCACCCCTCCACTTT. Translation gives CASRDQGKAPLHF.

Only one count was recorded for this clone. The CDR3 is CASSLPRGQGGELFF. CDR3 nucleotides: TGTGCCAGCAGCTTACCCAGGGGGCAAGGCGGGGAGCTGTTTTTT. The chain employs TRBV5-4 and TRBJ2-2; 8 bases agree with TRBD1. With 2 bases clipped from V and 7 bases from J, the junction kept 7 bases outside the gene matches. Germline V lookup: CDR1 SGHNT, CDR2 YYREEE (reference sequence). This CDR3 is built from 15 residues.

This clone occurred once. The rearrangement uses TRBV25-1 and TRBJ2-5, with TRBD2 matching over 14 bases. J gave up 5 bases and V 7 bases, and 15 bases lay outside the gene matches. This CDR3 has 18 residues. Germline V lookup: CDR1 MGHDK, CDR2 SYGVNS. This CDR3 reads CASTTTGLAGVRGETQYF. The CDR3 nucleotides are TGTGCCAGCACCACAACGGGACTAGCGGGAGTGAGAGGGGAGACCCAGTACTTC.

The CDR3 bases are TGTGCCAGCAGCCCGGGACAGGGGAGAACTTCCCAAGAGACCCAGTACTTC. Its protein is CASSPGQGRTSQETQYF. The chain combines TRBV28 with TRBJ2-5, with TRBD1 matching over 10 bases. V shed 6 bases, J shed 1 base, and the junction held 11 bases outside the gene matches. Germline CDR1 and CDR2: MDHEN and SYDVKM. This CDR3 spans 17 amino acids.